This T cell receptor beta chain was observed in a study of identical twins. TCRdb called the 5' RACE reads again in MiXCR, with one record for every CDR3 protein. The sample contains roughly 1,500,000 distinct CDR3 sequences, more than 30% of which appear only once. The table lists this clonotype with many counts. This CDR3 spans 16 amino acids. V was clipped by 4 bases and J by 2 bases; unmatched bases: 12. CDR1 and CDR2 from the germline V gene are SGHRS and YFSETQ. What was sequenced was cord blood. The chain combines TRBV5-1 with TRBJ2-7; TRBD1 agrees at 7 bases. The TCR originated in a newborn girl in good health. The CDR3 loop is CASSIPRTGVPYEQYF. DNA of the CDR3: TGCGCCAGCAGCATCCCACGGACAGGAGTCCCCTACGAGCAGTACTTC.